This entry features one T cell receptor beta chain sequence. Its antigen is unknown. The data originate from a study of persistence of HIV-infected CD4 T cells. The libraries were made with immunoSEQ version 4 in survey mode. Each sample used up to about 1 ug genomic DNA diluted to around 9.3 ng/uL. Clones were sequenced by immunoSEQ multiplex PCR, and TCRdb holds only the in-frame ones, with some missing. There are roughly 43,000 clones in the sample; more than 85% occur only once, and less than 2% lies in the top ten. This nonspecific control used anti-CD3/anti-CD28 bead stimulation of CD4+ T cells. Sorting selected CD4+ T cells upregulating both CD40 ligand and CD69. Germline V CDR1 and CDR2: SGHTA, FQGNSA. The CDR3 contains 13 residues. V lost 5 bases and J 7 bases, leaving 14 bases between the germline ends.

Material: CD4+ T cells sorted from PBMCs after approximately 20-hour stimulation, obtained from a patient who received antiretroviral therapy. J is TRBJ1-1 and V is TRBV7-2; TRBD1 might be the D (6 bases). The clonotype was recovered from an adult man with HIV who was CMV-seropositive. This chain's CDR3 is CASSPDRNIEAFF. The CDR3 bases are TGTGCCAGCAGCCCCGACAGGAATATTGAAGCTTTCTTT.